This T cell receptor (beta chain) was documented in a study of T cells in Graves' hyperthyroidism and ophthalmopathy. Points from the study as a whole: Appearing also in blood were most of the thyroid clonotypes expanded above 0.001. Ophthalmopathy was told apart from stable hyperthyroidism by a 13 V-J model.

CDR1 and CDR2 (germline): SGHAT, FQDESV (reference sequence). CDR3 length: 14 residues. With 4 bases clipped from V and 3 bases from J, the junction kept 5 bases outside the gene matches. This clonotype has at least ten counts. Its antigen remains unidentified. RNA transcripts served as the template for amplifying TCR beta CDR3 regions. With the HTBI primer set, the TCR CDR3 went through a first round of RT-PCR. TCRdb called the multiplex PCR reads again in MiXCR, with one record for every CDR3 protein. The sample gives about 640,000 distinct CDR3 sequences, less than 25% of which show up once; 34% is in the top ten.

V is TRBV11-1 and J is TRBJ2-7; 8 nucleotides agree with TRBD1. The sample consisted of blood. This receptor was identified in a man aged 25-45 years with Graves' ophthalmopathy. The CDR3 DNA follows: TGTGCCAGCAGCTACTCAACAGGGGGCTACGAGCAGTACTTC. Translating it yields CASSYSTGGYEQYF.